The next 21 T cell receptor beta chains were all read from a single sample in a study of tissue T cells after allogeneic stem cell transplantation. Here immunoSEQ multiplex PCR was the method, and the copy in TCRdb shows in-frame clones only, minus some. Of approximately 1,300 clones in the sample, roughly 60% were seen once. Time point defined: mouse harvest day 7 after allogeneic transplant. Tail vein injection delivered 10^7 T-cell-depleted bone marrow cells and 10^6 splenic CD5+ T cells. Sequenced sample: liver tissue. The receptors were gathered from a female BALB/c mouse given C57BL/6 T cells with graft-versus-host disease after an allogeneic hematopoietic cell transplant.

On this clone itself: Germline and genes: mouse. Read data end 1 residue before the CDR3 end; the end is taken from the germline J gene. This chain links TRBV26 with TRBJ1-4, with a weak D call TRBD1 (6 bases). CDR1 is KGHPV and CDR2 is FQNQEV in the germline V gene (reference sequence). Trimming removed 6 bases at V and 0 bases at J, with 11 bases between. This CDR3 spans 15 amino acids. CDR3 DNA, as far as it was read: TGTGCCAGCAGACTCAGGGGCCTTTCCAACGAAAGATTATTT. Protein sequence: CASRLRGLSNERLF. From start to end, the CDR3 is CASRLRGLSNERLFF.

Note on this clone: The gene names given are mouse names. The sequenced fragment ends 1 residue before the CDR3 boundary, so the rest is inferred from the germline J gene. The chain couples TRBV29 to TRBJ2-5; D is possibly TRBD1 or TRBD2 (5 bases each). Germline lookup yields CDR1 MSHET and CDR2 SYDVDS. The germline V and J ends were trimmed by 2 bases and 4 bases, with 7 bases remaining between them. The CDR3 sequence is 13 residues long. The covered CDR3 bases are TGTGCTAGCAGTTTAGGGGCAGAAGACACCCAGTAC. Its translation is CASSLGAEDTQY. The CDR3 reads in full as CASSLGAEDTQYF.

This clone was detected only once. Germline and genes: mouse. The read stops 1 residue short of the end of the CDR3; the missing end is completed from the germline J gene. V is TRBV26 and J is TRBJ1-4; TRBD1 is a possible D gene (6 bases). V was cut by 2 bases and J by 7 bases, with 11 bases left in between. This CDR3 has 14 amino acids. Germline CDR1 reads KGHPV; CDR2 reads FQNQEV (reference sequence). The CDR3 protein is CASSLGGRGERLFF. The sequenced part of the CDR3 DNA is TGTGCCAGCAGTCTGGGGGGCAGGGGCGAAAGATTATTT.

This clone was recorded once. Mouse names are used for the genes. Sequencing ends 1 residue short of the CDR3 end; the germline J gene provides the rest. The genes are TRBV1 and TRBJ2-5, with D maybe TRBD2 (6 bases). Germline values: CDR1 NSQYPW, CDR2 LRSPGD (reference sequence). Trimming removed 0 bases at V and 0 bases at J, with 10 bases between. The CDR3 loop spans 16 amino acids. CDR3 region: CTCSAEGGLNQDTQYF. The CDR3 bases that were read are TGCACCTGCAGTGCAGAGGGGGGTCTTAACCAAGACACCCAGTAC.

This clone has more than one count but fewer than ten. Genes and germline come from the mouse. The read ends 1 residue before the CDR3 terminus; that terminus is restored from the germline J gene. The genes are TRBV26 and TRBJ2-2, with D unclear. From germline, CDR1 is KGHPV and CDR2 FQNQEV (reference sequence). The CDR3 consists of 16 residues. V lost 3 bases, J lost 2 bases, and 13 bases lay in between. The part of the CDR3 DNA that was read is TGTGCCAGCAGTCTACGTGGGCGCGGGAACACCGGGCAGCTCTAC. Protein: CASSLRGRGNTGQLY. Given in full, the CDR3 is CASSLRGRGNTGQLYF.

Note on this clone: Gene names refer to mouse genes. CDR3 in amino acids: CASSFTGVDTQYF. The sequenced part of the CDR3 DNA is TGTGCCAGCAGTTTCACAGGGGTAGACACCCAGTAC. The chain employs TRBV14 and TRBJ2-5; 7 bases align to TRBD1. The read is 1 residue too short to cover the CDR3 end, so that end is filled in from the germline J gene. Germline lookup yields CDR1 SGHDT and CDR2 FRDEAV. The CDR3 covers 13 residues. The V gene end was trimmed by 1 base and the J gene end by 5 bases; junction bases not matched to a gene: 1.

Comment on this clone: Mouse germline and gene names are used. Read coverage stops 1 residue before the CDR3 terminus; the germline J gene supplies the remainder. The sample holds other DNA sequences that translate to the same CDR3. V gene TRBV13-1 combines with J gene TRBJ2-7; D might be TRBD1 (6 bases). The CDR3 runs 13 residues. Trimming removed 0 bases from V and 4 bases from J, with 8 bases in between. Germline V gene sequence: CDR1 NSHNY, CDR2 SYGAGN. CDR3 residues: CASSDGDIYEQYF. The part of the CDR3 DNA that was read is TGTGCCAGCAGTGATGGGGACATATATGAACAGTAC.

In the case of this clone: Gene and germline names: mouse. The read ends 1 residue shy of where the CDR3 ends; the end is completed using the germline J gene. This rearrangement joins TRBV26 to TRBJ2-4, with D possibly matching TRBD2 (6 bases). This CDR3 spans 14 amino acids. V was pared by 2 bases and J by 2 bases, with 8 bases between. Germline-derived CDR1 and CDR2 are KGHPV and FQNQEV (reference sequence). The CDR3 spells CASSLGTSQNTLYF. Incomplete CDR3 DNA: TGTGCCAGCAGTCTGGGGACTTCTCAAAACACCTTGTAC.

A note on this clone: Genes and germline come from the mouse. The read halts 1 residue ahead of the CDR3 end, with the missing end drawn from the germline J gene. The chain links TRBV5 to TRBJ1-5; a weak D match, TRBD1 (5 bases). Germline V gives CDR1 LGHNA, CDR2 YNLKQL (reference sequence). Trimming took off 0 bases at V and 7 bases at J, with 7 bases between the two ends. The CDR3 loop spans 13 amino acids. The CDR3 DNA, read in part, is TGTGCCAGCAGCCAAGACGGACATCAGGCTCCGCTT. It translates to CASSQDGHQAPL. The full CDR3 sequence reads CASSQDGHQAPLF.

In regard to this clone: Genes and germline come from the mouse. The DNA ends 1 residue before the CDR3 does, and the rest of the CDR3 is filled in from the germline J gene. This chain uses TRBV13-3 with TRBJ1-2, with D hard to call. The CDR3 length is 12 residues. V lost 2 bases to trimming and J lost 1 base, with 3 bases between them. Per the germline V gene, CDR1 is NNHDY and CDR2 is SYVADS. Incomplete CDR3 DNA: TGTGCCAGCAGTGACAGAAACTCCGACTACACC. Residues: CASSDRNSDYT. The whole CDR3 region reads CASSDRNSDYTF.

Of note for this clone: The genes and germline here are from mouse. The missing CDR3 end, 1 residue past where the read stops, is filled in from the germline J gene. The rearrangement uses TRBV26 and TRBJ2-5; the D gene is possibly TRBD1 (5 bases). This CDR3 spans 13 amino acids. Germline CDR1 KGHPV, CDR2 FQNQEV (reference sequence). Trimming removed 2 bases from V and 5 bases from J, with 8 bases in between. The CDR3 DNA, read in part, is TGTGCCAGCAGTCTGCCAAGGGGAGACACCCAGTAC. It yields the protein CASSLPRGDTQY. The full CDR3 sequence reads CASSLPRGDTQYF.

Note on this clone: Gene names denote mouse genes. The observed sequence ends 1 residue before the CDR3 terminus, with the missing tail filled in from the germline J gene. This sequence joins TRBV26 and TRBJ2-4; D is ambiguous. This CDR3 contains 13 residues. The V end was cut by 6 bases, the J end by 0 bases, with 7 bases between. Germline CDR1 is KGHPV and CDR2 is FQNQEV (reference sequence). CDR3: CASSHVSQNTLYF. The CDR3 bases that were read are TGTGCCAGCAGCCACGTTAGTCAAAACACCTTGTAC.

Comments on this clone: Genes and germline come from the mouse. The read ends 1 residue shy of where the CDR3 ends; the end is completed using the germline J gene. V and J are TRBV13-2 and TRBJ2-3; D gene ambiguous. Germline CDR1 and CDR2: NNHNN and SYGAGS (reference sequence). The CDR3 sequence is 13 residues long. V dropped 0 bases and J dropped 3 bases, with 5 bases sitting between them. The CDR3 spells CASGDATAETLYF. The sequenced CDR3 bases are TGTGCCAGCGGTGATGCAACAGCAGAAACGCTGTAT.

Turning to this clone: Mouse germline and gene names are used. The CDR3 end lies 1 residue beyond the end of the read and is filled in from the germline J gene. The V and J genes are TRBV17 and TRBJ2-1, with 10 nucleotides matching TRBD2. V trimming: 2 bases; J trimming: 6 bases; junction bases outside the gene matches: 4. This CDR3 spans 15 amino acids. Germline V gene sequence: CDR1 MNHDT, CDR2 YYDKIL. CDR3 sequence reads: CASSRLGGPFAEQFF. The sequenced CDR3 bases are TGTGCTAGCAGTAGACTGGGGGGGCCCTTTGCTGAGCAGTTC.

In regard to this clone: Genes and germline are mouse. The read terminates 1 residue ahead of where the CDR3 ends, so the germline J gene completes it. The rearrangement joins TRBV19 to TRBJ1-1; 9 bases are a match to TRBD1. CDR1 FNHDT and CDR2 SITEND come from the germline V gene (reference sequence). V gave up 5 bases and J gave up 5 bases; unmatched junction bases: 4. The CDR3 covers 13 residues. Partial CDR3 DNA: TGTGCCAGCAGACAGGGGGCAGGGACAGAAGTCTTC. Translation gives CASRQGAGTEVF. The CDR3 in full is CASRQGAGTEVFF.

This clone was recorded once. Germline and genes here are mouse. The DNA ends 1 residue before the CDR3 does, and the rest of the CDR3 is filled in from the germline J gene. The V gene is TRBV23, the J gene TRBJ2-5; the table names TRBD2, a call not compared with the DNA. Germline assignment: CDR1 KGHTA and CDR2 FQNQQP. The CDR3 loop spans 15 amino acids. The part of the CDR3 DNA that was read is TGCTCCAGCAGTCCGACTGGGGGGGCAGGAGACACCCAGTAC. Its protein is CSSSPTGGAGDTQY. The entire CDR3 protein is CSSSPTGGAGDTQYF.

In its sample, this clone was seen a few times. Any gene name here is a mouse gene name. The read ends 1 residue shy of where the CDR3 ends; the end is completed using the germline J gene. J is TRBJ1-2 and V is TRBV13-2; D is possibly TRBD1 (6 bases). Germline lookup yields CDR1 NNHNN and CDR2 SYGAGS (reference sequence). The CDR3 has 14 amino acids. V shed 0 bases and J shed 3 bases, with 9 bases lying between them. The CDR3 here is CASGDARGDSDYTF. The DNA read from the CDR3 is TGTGCCAGCGGTGATGCCAGGGGAGACTCCGACTACACC.

With respect to this clone: The gene names given are mouse names. The read ends 1 residue early relative to the CDR3; the germline J gene fills the gap. The rearrangement uses TRBV16 and TRBJ2-4; 7 bases map to TRBD1. After removal of 4 bases from V and 3 bases from J, the junction contained 4 bases not matched to a gene. CDR1 is SGHSA and CDR2 is FRNQAP in the germline V gene. There are 14 residues in the CDR3. The part of the CDR3 DNA that was read is TGTGCAAGCAGCTCCCAGGGGGTGCAAAACACCTTGTAC. This codes for CASSSQGVQNTLY. The whole CDR3 protein is CASSSQGVQNTLYF.

A few counts support this clone. Germline and genes here are mouse. The CDR3 end lies 1 residue beyond the end of the read and is filled in from the germline J gene. The V gene is TRBV29, the J gene TRBJ2-7, with 8 bases identical to TRBD1. The CDR3 sequence is 13 residues long. V dropped 2 bases and J dropped 4; count of bases not matched to a gene: 1. The germline V gene encodes CDR1 MSHET and CDR2 SYDVDS. CDR3 DNA (partial): TGTGCTAGCAGTTTACAGGGGGCTTATGAACAGTAC. Translation gives CASSLQGAYEQY. The entire CDR3 reads CASSLQGAYEQYF.

About this clone: Gene and germline names: mouse. Coverage ceases 1 residue before the CDR3 finishes, and the germline J gene fills in the end. This chain uses TRBV3 with TRBJ2-5; 11 positions match TRBD2. With V trimmed by 5 bases and J by 1 base, 5 bases remained unmatched. The CDR3 has 16 amino acids. CDR1 is SNHLY, CDR2 FYNGKV, per germline (reference sequence). The CDR3 sequence is CASSADWGGYQDTQYF. The covered CDR3 bases are TGTGCCAGCAGCGCCGACTGGGGGGGTTACCAAGACACCCAGTAC.

Remarks on this clone: Each gene name is a mouse one. The read falls 1 residue short of the CDR3 end, and the missing part is taken from the germline J gene. The chain links TRBV13-2 to TRBJ1-1, with a tentative D call TRBD1 (5 bases). The V end lost 0 bases, the J end lost 0 bases, and 9 bases lay between the germline ends. Germline CDR1 NNHNN, CDR2 SYGAGS (reference sequence). This CDR3 is built from 15 residues. The CDR3 bases that were read are TGTGCCAGCGGTGATGCACGCAGGGCAAACACAGAAGTCTTC. It specifies CASGDARRANTEVF. The whole CDR3 region reads CASGDARRANTEVFF.